These 14 T cell receptor beta chains share one sample of origin, sequenced in a study of cytomegalovirus exposure and HLA in healthy donors (dated by TCRdb to about 2017). Library prep was done by the immunoSEQ multiplex PCR assay. The multiplex PCR relied on a mix of 60 forward primers for TCR Vbeta segments and 13 reverse primers for TCR Jbeta segments. TCRdb carries this immuneACCESS record with in-frame sequences only. Its versions omit some clonotypes, under half of them owing to an unresolved V gene in the studies checked, with the rest unexplained. This sample holds about 140,000 clones; around a tenth were observed only once. Clones ranked in the top ten supply 1.5% to 2% of the sample. Sequences were obtained from PBMCs. All receptors derive from a male donor in good health and CMV-seronegative.

Concerning this clone itself: In the same sample, other DNA sequences code for this CDR3. This chain connects TRBV30 to TRBJ2-2, with D tentatively TRBD1 (5 bases). CDR1 GTSNPN and CDR2 SVGIG come from the germline V gene (reference sequence). CDR3 size: 15 residues. The V gene lost 0 bases and the J gene lost 4 bases, with 12 bases spanning the gap. The chain's CDR3 is CAWSVVGPGTGELFF. CDR3 nucleotides: TGTGCCTGGAGTGTCGTGGGGCCGGGCACCGGGGAGCTGTTTTTT. The full variable domain, rest sourced from reference TRBV30 and TRBJ2-2, is SQTIHQWPATLVQPVGSPLSLECTVEGTSNPNLYWYRQAAGRGLQLLFYSVGIGQISSEVPQNLSASRPQDRQFILSSKKLLLSDSGFYLCAWSVVGPGTGELFFGEGSRLTVL.

This clone occurred a few times. The V call is TRBV19, the J call TRBJ2-4, with D possibly being TRBD2 (6 bases). This CDR3 spans 15 amino acids. Germline-derived CDR1 and CDR2 are LNHDA and SQIVND (reference sequence). The V end was cut by 1 base, the J end by 1 base, with 8 bases between. The CDR3 nucleotides are TGTGCCAGTAGTATAGCGGGAGTGGCCAAAAACATTCAGTACTTC. Translating it yields CASSIAGVAKNIQYF.

This clone was detected only a few times. The V and J genes are TRBV10-3 and TRBJ2-2; D is undetermined. This CDR3 spans 15 amino acids. Per germline, CDR1 ENHRY and CDR2 SYGVKD. Between the trimmed V and J ends, which lost 6 bases and 2 bases, there was a span of 13 bases. The CDR3 reads CAISPGWSNTGELFF. CDR3 bases: TGTGCCATCAGCCCCGGCTGGAGTAACACCGGGGAGCTGTTTTTT.

The J gene is TRBJ1-4, the V gene TRBV9, with 8 positions matching TRBD1. The CDR3 has 14 residues. Germline V gives CDR1 SGDLS, CDR2 YYNGEE. Trimming removed 0 bases from V and 8 bases from J; junction bases left unmatched: 3. CDR3 in amino acids: CASSVGRGPEKLFF. DNA of the CDR3: TGTGCCAGCAGCGTAGGCAGGGGGCCCGAAAAACTGTTTTTT.

This clone was seen more than once but under ten times. The junction does not match germline at one end; this may be a read error. The chain joins TRBV7-7 to TRBJ2-5; D gene ambiguous. Per germline, CDR1 SSHAT and CDR2 FNYEAQ (reference sequence). The CDR3 has 14 amino acids. In DNA form, the CDR3 reads TGTGCTAGCAGCTTAGACGGCAGGCAAGAGACCCAGTACTTC. It encodes CASSLDGRQETQYF.

The chain couples TRBV6-5 to TRBJ2-7; 10 bases match TRBD1. Per germline, CDR1 MNHEY and CDR2 SVGAGI. V dropped 6 bases and J dropped 2; count of bases not matched to a gene: 4. CDR3 length: 14 residues. The CDR3 sequence: CASSSTGGPYEQYF. The DNA for the CDR3 is TGTGCCAGCAGCTCGACAGGGGGCCCCTACGAGCAGTACTTC.

A few counts support this clone. V is TRBV27 and J is TRBJ1-1; tentatively, D is TRBD1 (5 bases). Trimming cost V 4 bases and J 0 bases, with 6 bases left between them. This CDR3 is 13 amino acids long. Looked up from germline, CDR1 is MNHEY and CDR2 is SMNVEV (reference sequence). CDR3 amino acids: CASSSTVNTEAFF. In DNA form, the CDR3 reads TGTGCCAGCAGTTCGACAGTGAACACTGAAGCTTTCTTT.

In this sample, this clone turned up a few times. J is TRBJ2-1 and V is TRBV5-6; possibly TRBD1 for D (5 bases). The CDR3 contains 14 residues. Germline assignment: CDR1 SGHDT and CDR2 YYEEEE. The V end lost 1 base, the J end lost 3 bases, and 8 bases lay between the germline ends. The CDR3 reads CASSLYRFYNEQFF. Here the CDR3 DNA reads TGTGCCAGCAGCTTGTACAGGTTCTACAATGAGCAGTTCTTC.

V is TRBV5-1 and J is TRBJ2-1, with 7 bases that match TRBD1. Trimming removed 4 bases from V and 8 bases from J; junction bases left unmatched: 9. Germline V gene lookup returns CDR1 SGHRS and CDR2 YFSETQ. The CDR3 totals 14 residues. CDR3 in amino acids: CASSARGSLDEQFF. The DNA of the CDR3 is TGCGCCAGCAGCGCCAGGGGGAGTTTGGATGAGCAGTTCTTC.

This clone has more than one count but fewer than ten. This chain links TRBV6-5 with TRBJ1-6, with 9 bases identical to TRBD1. J gave up 10 bases and V 6 bases, and 10 bases lay outside the gene matches. Germline CDR1 reads MNHEY; CDR2 reads SVGAGI. The CDR3 runs 15 residues. CDR3 nucleotide sequence: TGTGCCAGCAGCCCCTTGGACAGGGGAGTATCACCCCTCCACTTT. Its translation is CASSPLDRGVSPLHF.

V and J are TRBV7-2 and TRBJ1-4, with 7 bases identical to TRBD1. The CDR3 consists of 19 residues. CDR1 and CDR2 from the germline V gene are SGHTA and FQGNSA. The ends lost 4 bases at V and 3 bases at J; junction bases unmatched: 17. In DNA, the CDR3 is TGTGCCAGCAGCTATTCAGCCGGGACAGCACACTTAGCTAATGAAAAACTGTTTTTT. Translation gives CASSYSAGTAHLANEKLFF. The variable domain in full, completed from reference TRBV7-2 and TRBJ1-4, reads GAGVSQSPSNKVTEKGKDVELRCDPISGHTALYWYRQSLGQGLEFLIYFQGNSAPDKSGLPSDRFSAERTGGSVSTLTIQRTQQEDSAVYLCASSYSAGTAHLANEKLFFGSGTQLSVL.

CDR3: CASSLRGPSSYNEQFF. Written as DNA, the CDR3 is TGTGCCAGCAGCTTACGCGGGCCGAGCTCCTACAATGAGCAGTTCTTC. The chain employs TRBV11-3 and TRBJ2-1; weak D call: TRBD2 (5 bases). The length of the CDR3 is 16 residues. The germline V gene has CDR1 SGHNT and CDR2 YENEEA. Deletions cut 2 bases from V and 0 bases from J, with 11 bases between.

This clone was counted a few times. This chain links TRBV5-1 with TRBJ2-3, with 7 bases identical to TRBD1. Germline CDR1 SGHRS, CDR2 YFSETQ. Trimming cost V 4 bases and J 0 bases; bases outside gene matches: 11. The CDR3 covers 17 residues. The CDR3 DNA reads as TGCGCCAGCAGCAGTCTCGGGACAGATACTAGCACAGATACGCAGTATTTT. Protein sequence: CASSSLGTDTSTDTQYF.

This clone was detected a few times. The rearrangement links TRBV5-1 to TRBJ2-1; TRBD1 matches 9 bases. The CDR3 is made up of 13 amino acids. CDR1 is SGHRS and CDR2 is YFSETQ in the germline V gene. Unmatched junction bases numbered 4, after V lost 6 bases and J lost 6 bases. CDR3 in DNA: TGCGCCAGCAATCTACAGGGGGCCAATGAGCAGTTCTTC. Its translation: CASNLQGANEQFF.